These 20 T cell receptor beta chains came from one sample sequenced in a study of OX40 agonist ivuxolimab in advanced cancers. This table comes from immunoSEQ multiplex PCR, and its TCRdb copy is limited to in-frame clones, with some not included. The repertoire consists of around 34,000 clones, with approximately 80% occurring once and the leading ten covering approximately 1.4%. Sequenced material: CD4+ or CD8+ T cells sorted from blood, taken in a trial of the OX40 agonist ivuxolimab. The origin of the receptors is an adult with an advanced solid tumor such as melanoma, head and neck, liver or kidney cancer.

V is TRBV4-3 and J is TRBJ1-5; D call uncertain. Germline loops: CDR1 LGHNA, CDR2 YSLEER. Between the trimmed V and J ends, which lost 0 bases and 6 bases, there was a span of 12 bases. CDR3 size: 15 residues. CDR3 loop: CASSQDLQQFQPQHF. The DNA for the CDR3 is TGCGCCAGCAGCCAAGACTTACAGCAGTTTCAGCCCCAGCATTTT.

This rearrangement joins TRBV7-2 to TRBJ1-6; 7 bases map to TRBD1. Germline V gives CDR1 SGHTA, CDR2 FQGNSA. Trimming cost V 4 bases and J 7 bases; bases outside gene matches: 1. There are 13 residues in the CDR3. The CDR3 protein is CASSWGQNSPLHF. The DNA for the CDR3 is TGTGCCAGCAGCTGGGGACAGAATTCACCCCTCCACTTT.

The J gene is TRBJ2-1, the V gene TRBV7-3; D is undetermined. The CDR3 sequence is 15 residues long. Trimming stripped 4 bases from V and 5 bases from J, with 15 bases between. The germline CDR1 and CDR2 sequences are SGHTA and FQGTGA. The CDR3 reads CASSSPDPDHNEQFF. The CDR3 nucleotides are TGTGCCAGCAGCTCCCCGGACCCCGATCACAATGAGCAGTTCTTC.

The CDR3: CASSRRLGKGAYEQYF. The CDR3 DNA sequence: TGTGCCAGCAGCCGGCGCCTCGGGAAGGGGGCCTACGAGCAGTACTTC. The rearrangement uses TRBV4-2 and TRBJ2-7, with a possible D match to TRBD1 (6 bases). The CDR3 extends over 16 amino acids. V gave up 4 bases and J gave up 2 bases, with 18 bases separating them. CDR1 LGHNA and CDR2 YNFKEQ come from the germline V gene.

The CDR3 reads CASNPRFLAGGQPGANVLTF. In DNA, the CDR3 is TGTGCCAGTAACCCCCGGTTTTTAGCGGGAGGCCAACCTGGGGCCAACGTCCTGACTTTC. This chain uses TRBV19 with TRBJ2-6; 10 bases match TRBD2. V shed 7 bases, J shed 2 bases, and the junction held 17 bases outside the gene matches. From germline, CDR1 is LNHDA and CDR2 SQIVND (reference sequence). This CDR3 is built from 20 residues.

The chain employs TRBV10-1 and TRBJ2-1; D unresolved. The V end lost 0 bases, the J end lost 5 bases, and 8 bases lay between the germline ends. CDR3 length: 14 amino acids. CDR1 is WNHNN, CDR2 SYGVQD, per germline (reference sequence). CDR3: CASSESRPDNEQFF. For the CDR3, the DNA is TGCGCCAGCAGTGAGTCGCGACCTGACAATGAGCAGTTCTTC.

This clone showed up just once. This sequence joins TRBV18 and TRBJ1-2, with 8 bases matching TRBD1. This CDR3 contains 14 residues. Unmatched junction bases numbered 6, after V lost 3 bases and J lost 6 bases. The V gene's germline CDR1 is KGHSH and CDR2 LQKENI. CDR3 coding DNA: TGTGCCAGCTCACCCTACAGGGGGGATAATGGCTACACCTTC. This translates into CASSPYRGDNGYTF.

V usage is TRBV30 and J usage is TRBJ1-1; no clear D gene. CDR1 and CDR2 from the germline V gene are GTSNPN and SVGIG (reference sequence). CDR3 length: 13 amino acids. Trimming removed 7 bases at V and 7 bases at J, with 19 bases between. The CDR3 DNA is TGTGCCTCATCCCTTAGGAGGGCTGGTGAAGCTTTCTTT. This codes for CASSLRRAGEAFF.

The chain employs TRBV18 and TRBJ2-5; D may be TRBD2 (5 bases). The CDR3 covers 13 residues. V lost 5 bases and J lost 2, with 9 bases in between. Germline V gene sequence: CDR1 KGHSH, CDR2 LQKENI. Here the CDR3 reads CASSKLAQETQYF. CDR3 in DNA: TGTGCCAGCTCAAAGCTAGCTCAAGAGACCCAGTACTTC.

This chain connects TRBV7-2 to TRBJ2-7; tentatively, D is TRBD1 or TRBD2 (5 bases each). Trimming took off 6 bases at V and 6 bases at J, with 15 bases between the two ends. The CDR3 length is 13 residues. Germline lookup yields CDR1 SGHTA and CDR2 FQGNSA. The CDR3 here is CASRRLGVREQYF. CDR3 sequence (DNA): TGTGCCAGCAGACGGTTGGGGGTCCGCGAGCAGTACTTC.

This rearrangement joins TRBV4-3 to TRBJ2-3, with D uncertain. Germline-derived CDR1 and CDR2 are LGHNA and YSLEER. The length of the CDR3 is 14 residues. Trimming cost V 2 bases and J 7 bases, with 13 bases left between them. This CDR3 reads CASSQNSRKNTQYF. The CDR3 coding sequence is TGCGCCAGCAGCCAAAACTCCAGGAAGAATACGCAGTATTTT.

This clone was seen a single time. The CDR3 nucleotides read TGTGCCAGCTCACCTGCTTCGGGGGCCCCTGTGGAGCTGTTTTTT. This encodes CASSPASGAPVELFF. V usage is TRBV18 and J usage is TRBJ2-2, with D perhaps TRBD1 or TRBD2 (6 bases each). V dropped 3 bases and J dropped 10 bases, with 18 bases sitting between them. The length of the CDR3 is 15 residues. Germline V lookup: CDR1 KGHSH, CDR2 LQKENI.

The chain has TRBV12-5 and TRBJ1-5; no reliable D call. The CDR3 sequence is 17 residues long. V gave up 5 bases and J gave up 2 bases, with 19 bases separating them. Germline V gene sequence: CDR1 LGHNT, CDR2 FRNRAP. CDR3 sequence: CASGLPPRAKGNQPQHF. CDR3 in DNA: TGTGCTAGTGGTCTTCCCCCCCGAGCGAAAGGCAATCAGCCCCAGCATTTT.

V and J are TRBV11-2 and TRBJ2-7; maybe TRBD1 (6 bases). Trimming took off 3 bases at V and 1 base at J, with 10 bases between the two ends. Germline lookup yields CDR1 SGHAT and CDR2 FQNNGV. The CDR3 is made up of 14 amino acids. CDR3 sequence reads: CASSFDRSSYEQYF. CDR3 nucleotide sequence: TGTGCCAGCAGCTTTGACAGGTCTTCCTACGAGCAGTACTTC.

The chain carries TRBV7-2 and TRBJ2-5; perhaps TRBD1 as D (5 bases). V was shortened by 4 bases and J by 0 bases, with 6 bases between the two germline ends. The CDR3 is 13 amino acids. The germline gives CDR1 SGHTA, CDR2 FQGNSA. The CDR3 sequence: CASSSGHQETQYF. The CDR3 coding sequence is TGTGCCAGCAGCTCAGGGCACCAAGAGACCCAGTACTTC.

The V call is TRBV4-3, the J call TRBJ2-1; D is uncertain. The CDR3 sequence is 15 residues long. V was trimmed by 3 bases and J by 4 bases, leaving 13 bases between them. Germline CDR1 reads LGHNA; CDR2 reads YSLEER. CDR3: CASSQDNQEYNEQFF. CDR3 sequence (DNA): TGCGCCAGCAGCCAGGATAACCAGGAATACAATGAGCAGTTCTTC.

The chain couples TRBV18 to TRBJ1-1, with a tentative D call TRBD1 (6 bases). V dropped 3 bases and J dropped 5 bases, with 19 bases sitting between them. Looked up from germline, CDR1 is KGHSH and CDR2 is LQKENI. The CDR3 has 16 amino acids. This CDR3 is CASSPDVGGGGTEAFF. CDR3 DNA: TGTGCCAGCTCACCTGATGTTGGGGGGGGCGGGACTGAAGCTTTCTTT. The variable domain in full, with the rest retrieved from reference TRBV18 and TRBJ1-1, is NAGVMQNPRHLVRRRGQEARLRCSPMKGHSHVYWYRQLPEEGLKFMVYLQKENIIDESGMPKERFSAEFPKEGPSILRIQQVVRGDSAAYFCASSPDVGGGGTEAFFGQGTRLTVV.

This clone has just one count. The gene calls are TRBV10-2 and TRBJ1-2; D may be TRBD1 (6 bases). CDR1 and CDR2 (germline): WSHSY, SAAADI. The CDR3 runs 17 residues. V shed 2 bases and J shed 8 bases, with 24 bases lying between them. DNA of the CDR3: TGCGCCAGCAGTGAGGCGACGGTGGGGGGGACAAGGCGCGGCTACACCTTC. It codes for CASSEATVGGTRRGYTF.

The J gene is TRBJ2-7, the V gene TRBV7-2; 8 bases match TRBD1. The CDR3 spans 15 residues. Unmatched junction bases numbered 9, after V lost 6 bases and J lost 2 bases. The germline V gene encodes CDR1 SGHTA and CDR2 FQGNSA. The DNA of the CDR3 is TGTGCCAGCAGACGGGCCGGGACAGGAACCTACGAGCAGTACTTC. Its translation: CASRRAGTGTYEQYF.

This chain uses TRBV10-3 with TRBJ2-6; D gene ambiguous. The germline V gene encodes CDR1 ENHRY and CDR2 SYGVKD. Between the trimmed V and J ends, which lost 10 bases and 0 bases, there was a span of 13 bases. This CDR3 is 15 amino acids long. The CDR3 coding sequence is TGTGCCACCCAGACACCTAACTCTGGGGCCAACGTCCTGACTTTC. Residues: CATQTPNSGANVLTF.